This T cell receptor beta chain was identified in a study of blood T cells in healthy people across ages. Study results and limitations: The percentage of naive T cells correlated strongly with TCR beta diversity. Long-lived donors carried more naive CD4+ cells and greater diversity than aged donors.

Notes on this clonotype: Antigen specificity is unknown.

Trimming removed 6 bases from V and 8 bases from J; junction bases left unmatched: 7. Germline loops: CDR1 SGHDT, CDR2 YYEEEE. The CDR3 runs to 13 residues. Primers used in a second PCR of about 6 to 11 cycles were a sample-barcoded 5' primer and a J-beta primer mix. TCRdb re-called the 5' RACE reads with MiXCR, one entry per CDR3 protein. This table has 650,000 to 1,000,000 distinct CDR3 sequences, about half appearing once. The TCR was taken from a man aged 80 or over in good health. V is TRBV5-6 and J is TRBJ1-4, with 7 positions matching TRBD1. The sequencing sample was made of blood. The CDR3 is CASTLTGIEKLFF. Written as DNA, the CDR3 is TGTGCCAGCACCCTGACAGGGATCGAAAAACTGTTTTTT.